This entry lists 31 T cell receptor beta chains sequenced from one sample in a study of memory CD4+ T cells and cytomegalovirus serostatus. The sort gate was single viable CD3+CD4+CD8-CD45RO+ cells for memory CD4+ T cells. The protocol was immunoSEQ multiplex PCR, while the TCRdb copy is restricted to in-frame clones and leaves out a portion. The sample lists some 52,000 clones, around 80% occurring once. The source material was memory CD4+ T cells from blood. All receptors come from an adult in good health and CMV-seronegative.

This sequence joins TRBV5-8 and TRBJ1-1, with D tentatively TRBD1 (5 bases). Trimming pared 4 bases from V and 0 bases from J, leaving 10 bases between. The CDR3 totals 14 residues. Germline CDR1 SGHTS, CDR2 YDEGEE. CDR3 sequence: CASSKGRVNTEAFF. In DNA, the CDR3 is TGTGCCAGCAGCAAGGGGAGGGTGAACACTGAAGCTTTCTTT.

The J gene is TRBJ1-2, the V gene TRBV4-3, with a tentative D call TRBD1 (5 bases). The germline V gene encodes CDR1 LGHNA and CDR2 YSLEER. V was clipped by 1 base and J by 7 bases, with 13 bases between them. The CDR3 consists of 14 residues. The CDR3 protein is CASSQAARGGGYTF. The CDR3 DNA reads as TGCGCCAGCAGCCAAGCGGCCCGGGGGGGTGGCTACACCTTC.

The V call is TRBV5-1, the J call TRBJ2-3, with TRBD2 matching 8 bases. Trimming took 0 bases from V and 1 from J; bases not matched to a gene: 10. CDR3 length equals 18 residues. Germline loops: CDR1 SGHRS, CDR2 YFSETQ. CDR3 DNA: TGCGCCAGCAGCTTGGAGGGAATAGCGGGGTCTGGCACAGATACGCAGTATTTT. Encoded protein: CASSLEGIAGSGTDTQYF.

The J gene is TRBJ1-5, the V gene TRBV19; D gene ambiguous. CDR1 is LNHDA, CDR2 SQIVND, per germline (reference sequence). V lost 4 bases and J 2 bases, leaving 15 bases between the germline ends. The CDR3 contains 16 residues. This CDR3 reads CASSTFEASGNQPQHF. CDR3 DNA sequence: TGTGCCAGTAGTACCTTCGAGGCGTCGGGCAATCAGCCCCAGCATTTT.

The chain has TRBV7-3 and TRBJ2-5, with D possibly TRBD1 on 5 matching bases. CDR1 is SGHTA, CDR2 FQGTGA, per germline. The CDR3 is made up of 16 amino acids. Trimming shortened V by 5 bases and J by 3 bases, and 19 bases separated the two germline ends. The CDR3 bases are TGTGCCAGCAGCAACGGAGTAATCGGCAGGGAAGAGACCCAGTACTTC. It codes for CASSNGVIGREETQYF.

V gene TRBV30 combines with J gene TRBJ1-4, with D possibly TRBD1 on 6 matching bases. The germline V gene encodes CDR1 GTSNPN and CDR2 SVGIG (reference sequence). V dropped 7 bases and J dropped 5 bases, with 14 bases sitting between them. The CDR3 is made up of 13 amino acids. Here the CDR3 DNA reads TGTGCCTCAAACAGGGACCAAAATGAAAAACTGTTTTTT. Its protein is CASNRDQNEKLFF.

This CDR3 reads CASSGGRSYEQYF. CDR3 nucleotide sequence: TGTGCCAGCAGTGGCGGCAGGTCCTACGAGCAGTACTTC. The chain uses TRBV6-1 and TRBJ2-7; D is undetermined. This CDR3 is built from 13 residues. CDR1 and CDR2 (germline): MNHNS, SASEGT. Trimming pared 4 bases from V and 1 base from J, leaving 8 bases between.

The chain joins TRBV10-3 to TRBJ2-1; 9 nucleotides align to TRBD2. The CDR3 is 16 amino acids. V shed 3 bases and J 4 bases; nucleotides not matched to a gene: 7. The germline CDR1 and CDR2 sequences are ENHRY and SYGVKD. The CDR3 DNA reads TGTGCCATCAGTGACAATAGCGGGGGCCATTACAATGAGCAGTTCTTC. Protein: CAISDNSGGHYNEQFF.

This clone was observed a few times. This sequence joins TRBV10-3 and TRBJ2-2; no reliable D call. CDR3 length equals 16 residues. Trimming cost V 4 bases and J 0 bases, with 12 bases left between them. Germline V gene lookup returns CDR1 ENHRY and CDR2 SYGVKD. CDR3 region: CAISAASGTNTGELFF. The CDR3 DNA sequence: TGTGCCATCAGTGCCGCTAGTGGGACGAACACCGGGGAGCTGTTTTTT.

The V gene is TRBV25-1, the J gene TRBJ2-5; maybe TRBD2 (5 bases). This CDR3 spans 13 amino acids. Germline V gives CDR1 MGHDK, CDR2 SYGVNS. V lost 6 bases, J lost 4 bases, and 12 bases lay in between. The CDR3 coding sequence is TGTGCCAGCAGATTAGCGAATGCAGAGACCCAGTACTTC. Translated, it gives CASRLANAETQYF.

The chain couples TRBV2 to TRBJ2-5; TRBD1 matches at 8 bases. Per germline, CDR1 SNHLY and CDR2 FYNNEI. The CDR3 has 15 residues. V gave up 4 bases and J gave up 6 bases; unmatched junction bases: 10. The CDR3 loop reads CASSARQGFGKTQYF. The CDR3 nucleotides are TGTGCCAGCAGTGCCAGACAGGGGTTTGGAAAGACCCAGTACTTC. Together with reference TRBV2 and TRBJ2-5, the CDR3 gives the full variable domain: EPEVTQTPSHQVTQMGQEVILRCVPISNHLYFYWYRQILGQKVEFLVSFYNNEISEKSEIFDDQFSVERPDGSNFTLKIRSTKLEDSAMYFCASSARQGFGKTQYFGPGTRLLVL.

V gene TRBV2 combines with J gene TRBJ1-4; no clear D gene. Germline values: CDR1 SNHLY, CDR2 FYNNEI. CDR3 length: 11 amino acids. V lost 7 bases and J lost 8, with 8 bases in between. CDR3 residues: CASKYAEKLFF. The CDR3 bases are TGTGCCAGCAAATATGCGGAAAAACTGTTTTTT.

The rearrangement joins TRBV5-5 to TRBJ2-7; the D gene is possibly TRBD1 (6 bases). Germline V gene sequence: CDR1 SGHKS, CDR2 YYEKEE (reference sequence). This CDR3 is 13 amino acids long. The V end was cut by 1 base, the J end by 4 bases, with 9 bases between. The chain's CDR3 is CASSLRTGYEQYF. CDR3 DNA: TGTGCCAGCAGCTTGCGTACAGGGTACGAGCAGTACTTC. Drawing the rest from reference TRBV5-5 and TRBJ2-7, the complete variable domain is DAGVTQSPTHLIKTRGQQVTLRCSPISGHKSVSWYQQVLGQGPQFIFQYYEKEERGRGNFPDRFSARQFPNYSSELNVNALLLGDSALYLCASSLRTGYEQYFGPGTRLTVT.

V usage is TRBV18 and J usage is TRBJ2-7; 11 bases line up with TRBD1. After removal of 5 bases from V and 1 base from J, the junction contained 4 bases not matched to a gene. The CDR3 loop spans 15 amino acids. Germline loops: CDR1 KGHSH, CDR2 LQKENI. This CDR3 reads CASSSGTGGSYEQYF. As DNA, the CDR3 is TGTGCCAGCTCATCCGGGACAGGGGGATCCTACGAGCAGTACTTC.

About this clone itself: The sample holds other DNA sequences that translate to the same CDR3. The rearrangement uses TRBV28 and TRBJ2-7; D unclear. From germline, CDR1 is MDHEN and CDR2 SYDVKM. The CDR3 is made up of 12 amino acids. Trimming stripped 1 base from V and 4 bases from J, with 5 bases between. The CDR3 sequence: CASSLSEYEQYF. The CDR3 DNA reads as TGTGCCAGCAGTTTATCGGAGTACGAGCAGTACTTC.

This clone was seen just once. V and J are TRBV2 and TRBJ2-5; D is undetermined. The germline V gene encodes CDR1 SNHLY and CDR2 FYNNEI. The V end lost 2 bases, the J end lost 5 bases, and 12 bases lay between the germline ends. The CDR3 extends over 14 amino acids. CDR3 nucleotides: TGTGCCAGCAGTGAATCTGGGGTGCTTGAGACCCAGTACTTC. The encoded protein is CASSESGVLETQYF. The whole variable domain, remainder taken from reference TRBV2 and TRBJ2-5, is EPEVTQTPSHQVTQMGQEVILRCVPISNHLYFYWYRQILGQKVEFLVSFYNNEISEKSEIFDDQFSVERPDGSNFTLKIRSTKLEDSAMYFCASSESGVLETQYFGPGTRLLVL.

V and J are TRBV4-3 and TRBJ1-6, with D tentatively TRBD1 (6 bases). This CDR3 spans 16 amino acids. The V gene's germline CDR1 is LGHNA and CDR2 YSLEER. V shed 0 bases and J shed 9 bases, with 15 bases lying between them. CDR3 sequence reads: CASSQDRDKFGSPLHF. The CDR3 region has the DNA TGCGCCAGCAGCCAAGATAGGGACAAGTTCGGTTCACCCCTCCACTTT.

The chain uses TRBV5-1 and TRBJ1-1; TRBD1 matches at 8 bases. Germline loops: CDR1 SGHRS, CDR2 YFSETQ. After removal of 4 bases from V and 3 bases from J, the junction contained 11 bases not matched to a gene. The CDR3 runs to 16 residues. DNA of the CDR3: TGCGCCAGCAGCCAAGCCTCAGGGGGCATAGACACTGAAGCTTTCTTT. Its protein is CASSQASGGIDTEAFF.

The chain links TRBV7-2 to TRBJ2-3; possibly TRBD1 or TRBD2 for D (5 bases each). Per the germline V gene, CDR1 is SGHTA and CDR2 is FQGNSA. Deletions cut 5 bases from V and 0 bases from J, with 9 bases between. The CDR3 consists of 14 residues. The CDR3 nucleotides read TGTGCCAGCAGCCTATGGGGGAGCACAGATACGCAGTATTTT. Translating gives CASSLWGSTDTQYF.

This chain links TRBV5-6 with TRBJ2-3, with TRBD1 identical over 11 bases. V dropped 4 bases and J dropped 6; count of bases not matched to a gene: 10. There are 16 residues in the CDR3. Germline CDR1 is SGHDT and CDR2 is YYEEEE. CDR3: CASSEDRGQMIDTQYF. Here the CDR3 DNA reads TGTGCCAGCAGCGAGGACAGGGGGCAAATGATTGATACGCAGTATTTT. Looking up the rest from reference TRBV5-6 and TRBJ2-3 gives the full variable domain: DAGVTQSPTHLIKTRGQQVTLRCSPKSGHDTVSWYQQALGQGPQFIFQYYEEEERQRGNFPDRFSGHQFPNYSSELNVNALLLGDSALYLCASSEDRGQMIDTQYFGPGTRLTVL.

The V gene is TRBV29-1, the J gene TRBJ1-1, with D possibly TRBD1 on 5 matching bases. Trimming removed 7 bases at V and 1 base at J, with 13 bases between. Germline CDR1 and CDR2: SQVTM and ANQGSEA. CDR3 length equals 13 residues. This chain's CDR3 is CSARLGGNTEAFF. The DNA for the CDR3 is TGCAGCGCTCGACTGGGGGGGAACACTGAAGCTTTCTTT. The complete variable domain, with remaining parts taken from reference TRBV29-1 and TRBJ1-1, reads SAVISQKPSRDICQRGTSLTIQCQVDSQVTMMFWYRQQPGQSLTLIATANQGSEATYESGFVIDKFPISRPNLTFSTLTVSNMSPEDSSIYLCSARLGGNTEAFFGQGTRLTVV.

The rearrangement links TRBV19 to TRBJ1-4, with D unclear. V gave up 7 bases and J gave up 7 bases, with 16 bases separating them. The CDR3 loop spans 14 amino acids. From germline, CDR1 is LNHDA and CDR2 SQIVND (reference sequence). DNA for the CDR3: TGTGCCAGTAATGCGGTCGCTAGAGGTGAAAAACTGTTTTTT. This gives the protein CASNAVARGEKLFF.

This clone was recorded a few times. The V call is TRBV5-4, the J call TRBJ1-2; D call uncertain. CDR3 length: 14 amino acids. CDR1 is SGHNT and CDR2 is YYREEE in the germline V gene (reference sequence). V was clipped by 0 bases and J by 2 bases, with 8 bases between them. The CDR3 reads CASSLAATNYGYTF. CDR3 nucleotide sequence: TGTGCCAGCAGCTTGGCGGCGACAAACTATGGCTACACCTTC.

Only one count was recorded for this clone. The rearrangement uses TRBV7-9 and TRBJ2-3; 7 bases are a match to TRBD1. Germline V lookup: CDR1 SEHNR, CDR2 FQNEAQ (reference sequence). The CDR3 contains 15 residues. The junction had 5 bases not matched to a gene; V was cut back by 3 bases and J by 2 bases. In DNA, the CDR3 is TGTGCCAGCAGCTTTCTAGGGGGCCCCACAGATACGCAGTATTTT. Translation: CASSFLGGPTDTQYF.

This chain links TRBV27 with TRBJ2-1; TRBD1 or TRBD2 may be the D gene (7 bases each). From germline, CDR1 is MNHEY and CDR2 SMNVEV (reference sequence). V was cut by 6 bases and J by 1 base, with 13 bases left in between. The CDR3 spans 15 residues. CDR3 sequence: CASSPGGVSYNEQFF. CDR3 coding DNA: TGTGCCAGCAGCCCAGGGGGGGTATCCTACAATGAGCAGTTCTTC.

The genes are TRBV18 and TRBJ1-1; 8 bases are shared with TRBD1. The CDR3 loop spans 16 amino acids. CDR1 is KGHSH, CDR2 LQKENI, per germline. V gave up 2 bases and J gave up 7 bases; unmatched junction bases: 12. The CDR3, as DNA: TGTGCCAGCTCACCATGGCAGGGGGCAGGGGTTGGTGAAGCTTTCTTT. Residues: CASSPWQGAGVGEAFF.

This clone has a handful of counts. V usage is TRBV5-1 and J usage is TRBJ2-7; 8 bases fit TRBD1. With 4 bases clipped from V and 2 bases from J, the junction kept 8 bases outside the gene matches. This CDR3 spans 15 amino acids. The germline V gene encodes CDR1 SGHRS and CDR2 YFSETQ. The DNA of the CDR3 is TGCGCCAGCAGCCGTCCCGGGACAGGAACCTACGAGCAGTACTTC. Its translation is CASSRPGTGTYEQYF.

This chain links TRBV5-1 with TRBJ1-6; D gene uncertain. CDR1 SGHRS and CDR2 YFSETQ come from the germline V gene. Trimming removed 4 bases from V and 12 bases from J, with 14 bases in between. This CDR3 is 13 amino acids long. The CDR3 here is CASSADPFGPLHF. The CDR3 DNA sequence: TGCGCCAGCAGCGCCGACCCATTTGGACCCCTCCACTTT. The whole variable domain, filled in from reference TRBV5-1 and TRBJ1-6, reads KAGVTQTPRYLIKTRGQQVTLSCSPISGHRSVSWYQQTPGQGLQFLFEYFSETQRNKGNFPGRFSGRQFSNSRSEMNVSTLELGDSALYLCASSADPFGPLHFGNGTRLTVT.

This chain connects TRBV5-6 to TRBJ2-6; 11 bases map to TRBD1. Germline assignment: CDR1 SGHDT and CDR2 YYEEEE. The J segment lost 2 bases and the V segment lost 1 base, leaving 2 bases of the junction unmatched. CDR3 length equals 17 residues. The CDR3 is CASSLRTGGAGANVLTF. The CDR3 DNA sequence: TGTGCCAGCAGCTTGCGGACAGGGGGCGCTGGGGCCAACGTCCTGACTTTC.

This clone was found a few times. The chain uses TRBV6-5 and TRBJ2-7; D uncertain. Germline values: CDR1 MNHEY, CDR2 SVGAGI. This CDR3 has 14 amino acids. Trimming took off 5 bases at V and 2 bases at J, with 13 bases between the two ends. The CDR3 DNA reads as TGTGCCAGCAGTGAGAGGCGGTCCCCCTACGAGCAGTACTTC. Protein sequence: CASSERRSPYEQYF.

This chain uses TRBV5-5 with TRBJ1-4; 7 bases line up with TRBD1. Trimming removed 1 base from V and 5 bases from J; junction bases left unmatched: 8. The CDR3 sequence is 16 residues long. Per germline, CDR1 SGHKS and CDR2 YYEKEE (reference sequence). Here the CDR3 DNA reads TGTGCCAGCAGCTTGTTACCGACAGGGAGGAATGAAAAACTGTTTTTT. It translates to CASSLLPTGRNEKLFF.